Following are 25 T cell receptor beta chains from one sample sequenced in a study of T cells in Graves' hyperthyroidism and ophthalmopathy. Amplification targeted TCR beta CDR3 regions from RNA transcripts. RT-PCR in the first round (using the HTBI primer set) targeted the TCR CDR3. Using its own MiXCR run on the multiplex PCR reads, TCRdb lists one record per CDR3 protein. The table lists 500,000 to 650,000 distinct CDR3 sequences, about 15% of them singletons. Input material: blood. These receptors were collected from a woman aged 18-29 years with Graves' ophthalmopathy.

The chain has TRBV12-3 or TRBV12-4 and TRBJ2-2; D is possibly TRBD2 (6 bases). There are 15 residues in the CDR3. V was clipped by 6 bases and J by 4 bases, with 15 bases between them. In nucleotides, the CDR3 is TGTGCCAGCAGCCAGGCCCGGAGGGGCACCGGGGAGCTGTTTTTT. It codes for CASSQARRGTGELFF.

The chain is built from TRBV5-1 and TRBJ2-2; no reliable D call. V was trimmed by 8 bases and J by 0 bases, leaving 14 bases between them. CDR3 length equals 15 residues. Germline assignment: CDR1 SGHRS and CDR2 YFSETQ. CDR3: CASSWSLSNTGELFF. In DNA, the CDR3 is TGCGCCAGTTCATGGTCTTTGTCGAACACCGGGGAGCTGTTTTTT. Full variable domain (remainder filled in from reference TRBV5-1 and TRBJ2-2): KAGVTQTPRYLIKTRGQQVTLSCSPISGHRSVSWYQQTPGQGLQFLFEYFSETQRNKGNFPGRFSGRQFSNSRSEMNVSTLELGDSALYLCASSWSLSNTGELFFGEGSRLTVL.

A few counts support this clonotype. This chain connects TRBV20-1 to TRBJ2-3, with D tentatively TRBD2 (6 bases). In germline, CDR1 is DFQATT, CDR2 SNEGSKA (reference sequence). This CDR3 comprises 17 residues. The V gene lost 3 bases and the J gene lost 3 bases, with 22 bases spanning the gap. The CDR3 DNA is TGCAGTGCTAGGGGGGGAGGAGGCGGGACCACGACAGATACGCAGTATTTT. It encodes CSARGGGGGTTTDTQYF.

The rearrangement joins TRBV19 to TRBJ1-2; 8 nucleotides agree with TRBD1. The V and J ends lost 4 bases and 0 bases, in that order; junction bases with no gene match: 7. The CDR3 sequence is 16 residues long. Germline loops: CDR1 LNHDA, CDR2 SQIVND (reference sequence). CDR3 in amino acids: CASSTSWTGSNYGYTF. DNA of the CDR3: TGTGCCAGTAGTACATCTTGGACAGGGTCTAACTATGGCTACACCTTC.

This clonotype was recorded many times. J is TRBJ2-7 and V is TRBV28; 7 nucleotides align to TRBD1. The trim removed 6 bases at V and 4 bases at J, leaving 6 bases unmatched. Per germline, CDR1 MDHEN and CDR2 SYDVKM. CDR3 length: 13 residues. The CDR3 loop is CASRNRGSYEQYF. In DNA, the CDR3 is TGTGCCAGCAGGAACAGGGGTTCGTACGAGCAGTACTTC.

This clonotype has a count of ten or more. The chain links TRBV11-2 to TRBJ2-2, with D possibly TRBD1 on 6 matching bases. The germline gives CDR1 SGHAT, CDR2 FQNNGV. There are 17 residues in the CDR3. Between the trimmed V and J ends, which lost 6 bases and 0 bases, there was a span of 17 bases. CDR3 bases: TGTGCCAGCAGATCTTTCAAGGACAGATCGAACACCGGGGAGCTGTTTTTT. Translated: CASRSFKDRSNTGELFF.

This chain uses TRBV7-2 with TRBJ1-2; 8 nucleotides line up with TRBD1. With V trimmed by 4 bases and J by 8 bases, 12 bases remained unmatched. The CDR3 contains 15 residues. Germline V CDR1 and CDR2: SGHTA, FQGNSA. The CDR3, as DNA: TGTGCCAGCAGCTCCTTCGCAGGGGGCGCGGGGGGCTACACCTTC. Translated: CASSSFAGGAGGYTF.

This chain links TRBV6-1 with TRBJ2-1; possible D gene TRBD2, 5 bases. Trimming shortened V by 5 bases and J by 8 bases, and 22 bases separated the two germline ends. The germline V gene has CDR1 MNHNS and CDR2 SASEGT. The CDR3 loop spans 16 amino acids. In DNA, the CDR3 is TGTGCCAGCAGTTTAACTACGGGAAATAAGGTCGATGAGCAGTTCTTC. It encodes CASSLTTGNKVDEQFF.

This clonotype was recorded at least ten times. The chain is built from TRBV12-3 or TRBV12-4 and TRBJ1-1; D gene unclear. V lost 1 base to trimming and J lost 1 base, with 7 bases between them. The CDR3 extends over 14 amino acids. The CDR3 DNA is TGTGCCAGCAGTTTAGGGCCTGGGAACACTGAAGCTTTCTTT. This gives the protein CASSLGPGNTEAFF.

A word on this clonotype: A much bigger clone sits one base away, suggesting this may be a read error. This sequence joins TRBV6-1 and TRBJ1-1; TRBD1 matches 9 bases. The CDR3 is 14 amino acids. The germline gives CDR1 MNHNS, CDR2 SASEGT. The DNA of the CDR3 is TGTGCCAGCAGAGCCGGGACAGGGAACACTGAAGCTCTCTTT. Translated, it gives CASRAGTGNTEALF.

The sample holds a few counts of this clonotype. CDR3 in amino acids: CASSPGRRKQYF. The CDR3 bases are TGTGCCAGCAGCCCGGGCCGTCGCAAGCAGTACTTC. The chain uses TRBV12-3 or TRBV12-4 and TRBJ2-7; D unclear. With 6 bases removed from V and 8 bases from J, the gap between germline ends came to 14 bases. This CDR3 has 12 residues.

The chain couples TRBV2 to TRBJ1-2; D perhaps matches TRBD1 (5 bases). The length of the CDR3 is 15 residues. Germline CDR1 reads SNHLY; CDR2 reads FYNNEI. V lost 6 bases and J lost 3, with 17 bases in between. CDR3 in amino acids: CASSQDLGAHYGYTF. DNA for the CDR3: TGTGCCAGCAGCCAAGATCTAGGGGCGCACTATGGCTACACCTTC.

This clonotype was counted at least ten times. In DNA, the CDR3 is TGTGCCAGCACATACCAGGGGGACCTGTGGCAGCCCCAGCATTTT. This encodes CASTYQGDLWQPQHF. The chain is built from TRBV28 and TRBJ1-5; 7 bases map to TRBD1. CDR1 MDHEN and CDR2 SYDVKM come from the germline V gene. The CDR3 extends over 15 amino acids. V trimming: 7 bases; J trimming: 7 bases; junction bases outside the gene matches: 13.

The CDR3 region is CAIMSAGSHTGELFF. DNA of the CDR3: TGTGCCATCATGTCAGCAGGATCCCACACCGGGGAGCTGTTTTTT. This sequence joins TRBV6-2 or TRBV6-3 and TRBJ2-2, with unresolved D. CDR1 and CDR2 from the germline V gene are MNHEY and SVGEGT. CDR3 size: 15 residues. The V and J ends lost 10 bases and 3 bases respectively, with 18 bases between them.

This clonotype was picked up a small number of times. This chain links TRBV20-1 with TRBJ2-1; D not certain. CDR3 size: 13 residues. The germline V and J ends were trimmed by 3 bases and 4 bases, with 10 bases remaining between them. CDR1 is DFQATT, CDR2 SNEGSKA, per germline (reference sequence). The chain's CDR3 is CSARQREYNEQFF. Here the CDR3 DNA reads TGCAGTGCTAGGCAAAGGGAATACAATGAGCAGTTCTTC.

This clonotype appeared a few times. This sequence joins TRBV13 and TRBJ2-7; D is undetermined. Germline V gives CDR1 PRHDT, CDR2 FYEKMQ (reference sequence). Trimming removed 2 bases from V and 6 bases from J, with 11 bases in between. The CDR3 has 13 amino acids. The DNA for the CDR3 is TGTGCCAGCAGCTTATCGGAGAACTCCGAGCAGTACTTC. As protein: CASSLSENSEQYF.

This clonotype came up many times. The rearrangement links TRBV28 to TRBJ2-1; a possible D gene is TRBD2 (6 bases). The germline gives CDR1 MDHEN, CDR2 SYDVKM. Trimming removed 3 bases from V and 2 bases from J, with 8 bases in between. CDR3 size: 14 residues. The DNA of the CDR3 is TGTGCCAGCAGTTTGAGGGAGGCCTACAATGAGCAGTTCTTC. It encodes CASSLREAYNEQFF.

This clonotype was counted many times. The chain joins TRBV27 to TRBJ2-1; 14 bases map to TRBD2. CDR3 length: 16 amino acids. The V gene end was trimmed by 4 bases and the J gene end by 7 bases; junction bases not matched to a gene: 6. The germline V gene has CDR1 MNHEY and CDR2 SMNVEV (reference sequence). CDR3 region: CASSYPGTSGSNEQFF. CDR3 sequence (DNA): TGTGCCAGCAGTTACCCCGGGACTAGCGGGAGTAATGAGCAGTTCTTC.

This clonotype was found many times. This chain uses TRBV7-8 with TRBJ1-4; tentatively, D is TRBD1 (6 bases). The germline V gene encodes CDR1 SGHVS and CDR2 FQNEAQ. This CDR3 is 17 amino acids long. V lost 5 bases and J 5 bases, leaving 21 bases between the germline ends. The CDR3 sequence is CASSPRGGAVGNEKLFF. The CDR3 nucleotides read TGTGCCAGCAGCCCGAGGGGGGGTGCTGTAGGGAATGAAAAACTGTTTTTT.

V and J are TRBV7-2 and TRBJ2-7; weak D call: TRBD2 (5 bases). The CDR3 is 16 residues long. Deletions cut 6 bases from V and 4 bases from J, with 22 bases between. Germline V gene lookup returns CDR1 SGHTA and CDR2 FQGNSA. The CDR3 DNA sequence: TGTGCCAGCAGTGAAGCGAACGGCCGAGGGCTATACGAGCAGTACTTC. Its translation is CASSEANGRGLYEQYF.

This clonotype was seen more than once but under ten times. The V call is TRBV19, the J call TRBJ1-2; 8 nucleotides match TRBD1. J was trimmed by 6 bases and V by 3 bases; bases with no gene match: 9. This CDR3 has 15 residues. Germline CDR1 LNHDA, CDR2 SQIVND (reference sequence). This CDR3 reads CASSITGTGIDGYTF. CDR3 nucleotides: TGTGCCAGTAGTATTACCGGGACAGGAATCGATGGCTACACCTTC.

The V and J genes are TRBV15 and TRBJ2-1; D is ambiguous. V lost 3 bases and J 12 bases, leaving 24 bases between the germline ends. The V gene's germline CDR1 is LNHNV and CDR2 YYDKDF (reference sequence). This CDR3 has 16 amino acids. This CDR3 is CATSRILDRYNLWQFF. The CDR3 DNA sequence: TGTGCCACCAGCAGGATATTGGACCGATACAATTTATGGCAGTTCTTC.

CDR3 coding DNA: TGTGCCAGCAGCGGACAGGGGGCTCATCAGCCCCAGCATTTT. Its protein product is CASSGQGAHQPQHF. This chain uses TRBV9 with TRBJ1-5, with 10 positions matching TRBD1. The CDR3 sequence is 14 residues long. Germline CDR1 and CDR2: SGDLS and YYNGEE. Germline trimming cut 3 bases from V and 5 bases from J; bases unmatched to any gene: 2. The variable domain in full, with the rest retrieved from reference TRBV9 and TRBJ1-5, is DSGVTQTPKHLITATGQRVTLRCSPRSGDLSVYWYQQSLDQGLQFLIQYYNGEERAKGNILERFSAQQFPDLHSELNLSSLELGDSALYFCASSGQGAHQPQHFGDGTRLSIL.

The table lists this clonotype with many counts. The chain joins TRBV2 to TRBJ1-1; tentative D call: TRBD1 (5 bases). CDR1 and CDR2 (germline): SNHLY, FYNNEI. Trimming removed 2 bases at V and 0 bases at J, with 10 bases between. This CDR3 has 15 residues. The CDR3 spells CASSERGVLNTEAFF. The DNA for the CDR3 is TGTGCCAGCAGTGAAAGGGGCGTATTGAACACTGAAGCTTTCTTT.

The genes are TRBV18 and TRBJ1-1; D not certain. The CDR3 is 14 amino acids. V was shortened by 3 bases and J by 5 bases, with 13 bases between the two germline ends. Looked up from germline, CDR1 is KGHSH and CDR2 is LQKENI. CDR3 protein: CASSPEKVRTEAFF. The DNA for the CDR3 is TGTGCCAGCTCACCGGAGAAGGTGAGAACTGAAGCTTTCTTT.